This T cell receptor beta chain was profiled in a study of graft-versus-host responses after intestinal transplantation (dated by TCRdb to 2020 to 2023). The study in broad terms: The transplants that recipients got were multivisceral, liver-intestinal, or isolated intestinal. Alloreactive clones were identified by sequencing pre-transplant mixed lymphocyte reaction products and comparing them with unstimulated pre-transplant donor and recipient T cells. After intestinal transplantation, graft-versus-host and host-versus-graft alloreactive T cell clones were followed in the graft, circulation and bone marrow using bulk TCR-beta CDR3 sequencing. Donor T cell macrochimerism was defined as a peak of at least 4% donor T cells among recipient peripheral blood mononuclear cells. Anti-thymocyte globulin induction was given to all recipients, followed by maintenance tacrolimus and steroids for approximately three years. The cohort enrolled some 23 intestinal transplant recipients, one of whom was a retransplant, and 3 patients without pretransplant specimens were excluded. Rather than going through the commercial service, samples from a few later patients were sequenced in-house on an Illumina MiSeq and processed with MiXCR.

A note on this clone: Within one base of it there is no much larger clone, and no base qualities were kept.

The sample's time point, from its label and the paper: cells obtained before transplantation from donor or recipient. In the mixed lymphocyte reactions, approximately 200,000 CFSE-labeled pre-transplant responders were plated with approximately 200,000 irradiated violet-dye-labeled stimulators and cultured for 5 to 6 days. After the mixed lymphocyte reaction, proliferating CD3+CD4+CFSE-low and CD3+CD8+CFSE-low responder cells were FACS-sorted on a BD Influx sorter. The V end loses 0 bases and the J end loses 8 bases, and a stretch of 9 bases separates them. The CDR3 runs 14 residues from the cysteine to the phenylalanine. CDR3 DNA is the only sequence kept; it has 42 bases, read in frame from the first base. Based on the germline V gene (reference sequence), the CDR1 and CDR2 sequences are SGHNT and YYREEE. General findings and caveats noted by the study authors: Conclusions were limited by the relatively low number and heterogeneity of intestinal transplant patients. In patients with donor T cell macrochimerism, the allografts had high GvH to HvG T cell clonal ratios. GvH clones were found in recipient bone marrow, and some of the GvH clones appeared earlier in ileal mucosa or blood, which is consistent with an intestinal mucosal origin. Early after transplant, peak levels of circulating GvH clones were associated with declines in HvG clones.

Libraries came from the immunoSEQ multiplex PCR assay. In most patients, genomic DNA was isolated using the Qiagen DNeasy Blood and Tissue Kit and sent frozen to Adaptive Biotechnologies for TCR sequencing. For most patients, genomic DNA was subjected to high-throughput TCR-beta CDR3 sequencing by Adaptive Biotechnologies. As for how the authors treated the data: TCR sequencing data for 15 to 20 patients were retrieved from Adaptive's ImmunoSEQ software; a few other patients were processed with MiXCR and VDJtools. To correct CD4 versus CD8 sorting errors, any sequence found in both subsets at a frequency ratio below 5:1 was removed. CDR3 nucleotide sequences shared by donor and recipient were removed because the origin of these sequences could not be assigned. Alloreactive clones required at least 2-fold expansion over unstimulated cells and minimum CFSE-low frequency of 0.002% (template counts) or 0.001% (read counts). Mappable clones were those detected in sequenced pre-transplant spleen, lymph node, or MLR CFSE-low populations of the donor or recipient. The cumulative frequency of alloreactive clones was calculated as a percentage of all sequences, weighted by copy number. TCRdb took this table from immuneACCESS and kept in-frame rearrangements with V and J called. Such tables lack part of the clones; where checked against another copy, unresolved V genes explain under half of the gap, and the rest is unexplained. V, J and clone size are those of that table, while D and trimming were read from the DNA. The sample table holds about 9,700 clones, of which roughly a third were seen once. About 13% of the sample belongs to the ten largest clones.

Specimen: alloreactive CD8+ T cells from a mixed lymphocyte reaction culture, collected before intestinal transplant. The cell subset or site label on this specimen signifies: CFSE-low proliferating T cells sorted from roughly 6-day pre-transplant mixed lymphocyte reaction (GvH or HvG direction). This clonotype was sampled from a human patient who received an intestinal transplant. This chain is built from TRBV5-4 and TRBJ2-6, with TRBD1 as a weak D call on 6 bases. Here the CDR3 is given as CASSLAGAPNVLTF. The nucleotide sequence reads as follows: TGTGCCAGCAGCTTGGCAGGGGCCCCCAACGTCCTGACTTTC.